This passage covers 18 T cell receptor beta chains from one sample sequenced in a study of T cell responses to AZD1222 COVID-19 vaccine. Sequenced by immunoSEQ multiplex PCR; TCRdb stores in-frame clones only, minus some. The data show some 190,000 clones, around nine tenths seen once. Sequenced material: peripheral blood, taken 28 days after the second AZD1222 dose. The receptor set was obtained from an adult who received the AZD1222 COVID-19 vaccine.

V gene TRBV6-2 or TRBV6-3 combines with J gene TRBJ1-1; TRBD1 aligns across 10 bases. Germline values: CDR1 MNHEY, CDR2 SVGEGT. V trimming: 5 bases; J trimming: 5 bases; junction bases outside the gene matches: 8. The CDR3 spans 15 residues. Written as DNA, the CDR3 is TGTGCCAGCAGTAAGACAGGGGGCGCTCGGACTGAAGCTTTCTTT. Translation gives CASSKTGGARTEAFF.

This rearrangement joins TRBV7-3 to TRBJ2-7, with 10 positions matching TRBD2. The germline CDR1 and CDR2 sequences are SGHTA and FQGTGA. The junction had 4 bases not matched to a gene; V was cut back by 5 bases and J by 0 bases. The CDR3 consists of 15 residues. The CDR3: CASSISGGLSYEQYF. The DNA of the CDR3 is TGTGCCAGCAGCATTAGCGGGGGGCTCTCCTACGAGCAGTACTTC.

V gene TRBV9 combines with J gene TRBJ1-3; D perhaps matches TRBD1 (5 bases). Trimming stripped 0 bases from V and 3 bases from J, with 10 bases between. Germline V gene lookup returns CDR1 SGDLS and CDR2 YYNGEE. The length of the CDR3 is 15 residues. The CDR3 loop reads CASSVVGAGGNTIYF. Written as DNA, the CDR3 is TGTGCCAGCAGCGTAGTAGGGGCGGGTGGAAACACCATATATTTT.

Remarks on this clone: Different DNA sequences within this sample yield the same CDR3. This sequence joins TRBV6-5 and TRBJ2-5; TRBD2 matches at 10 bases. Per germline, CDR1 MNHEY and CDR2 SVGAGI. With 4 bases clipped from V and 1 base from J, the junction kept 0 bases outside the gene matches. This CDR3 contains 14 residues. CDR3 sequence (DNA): TGTGCCAGCAGTTGGACTAGCGGCCAAGAGACCCAGTACTTC. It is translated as CASSWTSGQETQYF.

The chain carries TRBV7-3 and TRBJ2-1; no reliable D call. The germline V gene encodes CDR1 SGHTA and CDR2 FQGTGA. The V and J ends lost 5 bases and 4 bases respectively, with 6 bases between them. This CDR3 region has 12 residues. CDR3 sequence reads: CASSPGYNEQFF. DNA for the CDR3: TGTGCCAGCAGCCCGGGTTACAATGAGCAGTTCTTC.

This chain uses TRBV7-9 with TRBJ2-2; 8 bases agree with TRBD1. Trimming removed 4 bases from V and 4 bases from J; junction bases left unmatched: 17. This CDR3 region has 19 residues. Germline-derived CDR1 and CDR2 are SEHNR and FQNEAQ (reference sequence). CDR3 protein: CASSSIKIMTGEVTGELFF. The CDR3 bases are TGTGCCAGCAGCTCCATTAAAATCATGACAGGGGAGGTCACCGGGGAGCTGTTTTTT.

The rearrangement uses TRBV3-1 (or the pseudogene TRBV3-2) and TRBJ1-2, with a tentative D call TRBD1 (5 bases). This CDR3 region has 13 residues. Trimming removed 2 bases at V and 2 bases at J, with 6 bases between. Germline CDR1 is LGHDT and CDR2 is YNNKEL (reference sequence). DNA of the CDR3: TGTGCCAGCAGCCAACGACAGAACTATGGCTACACCTTC. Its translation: CASSQRQNYGYTF.

The CDR3 DNA is TGTGCCAGCAGTTCGACAGGTAGAAACACCATATATTTT. Protein: CASSSTGRNTIYF. The chain employs TRBV6-5 and TRBJ1-3; maybe TRBD1 (6 bases). The V gene's germline CDR1 is MNHEY and CDR2 SVGAGI. There are 13 residues in the CDR3. V was clipped by 4 bases and J by 5 bases, with 9 bases between them.

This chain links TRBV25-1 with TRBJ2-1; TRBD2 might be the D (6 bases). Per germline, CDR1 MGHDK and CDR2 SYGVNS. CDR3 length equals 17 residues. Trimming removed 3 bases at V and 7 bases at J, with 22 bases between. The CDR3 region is CASSDSGPAGYMNEQFF. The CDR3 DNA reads TGTGCCAGCAGTGATTCGGGACCTGCGGGGTACATGAATGAGCAGTTCTTC.

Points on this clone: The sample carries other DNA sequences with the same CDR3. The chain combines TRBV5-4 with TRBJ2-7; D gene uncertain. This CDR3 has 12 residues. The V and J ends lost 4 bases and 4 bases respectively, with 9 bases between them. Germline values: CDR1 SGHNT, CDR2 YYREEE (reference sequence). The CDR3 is CASSAGGYEQYF. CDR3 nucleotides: TGTGCCAGCAGCGCAGGTGGTTACGAGCAGTACTTC.

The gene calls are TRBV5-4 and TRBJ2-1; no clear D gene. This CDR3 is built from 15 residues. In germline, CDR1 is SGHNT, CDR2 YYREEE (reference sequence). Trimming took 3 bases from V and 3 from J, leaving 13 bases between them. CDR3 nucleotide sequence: TGTGCCAGCAGCTCCGGACCCGAGCTCTACAATGAGCAGTTCTTC. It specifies CASSSGPELYNEQFF.

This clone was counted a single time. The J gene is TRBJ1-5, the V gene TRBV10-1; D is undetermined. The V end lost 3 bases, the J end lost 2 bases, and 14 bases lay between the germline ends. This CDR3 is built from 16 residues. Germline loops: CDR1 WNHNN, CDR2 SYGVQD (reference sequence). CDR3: CASSDRPGHGNQPQHF. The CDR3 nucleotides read TGCGCCAGCAGTGATCGACCTGGGCATGGCAATCAGCCCCAGCATTTT.

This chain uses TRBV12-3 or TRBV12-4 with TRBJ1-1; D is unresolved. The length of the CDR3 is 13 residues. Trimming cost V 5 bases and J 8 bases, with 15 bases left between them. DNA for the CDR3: TGTGCCAGCAGTGCAAGATTGGGGATCGAAGCTTTCTTT. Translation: CASSARLGIEAFF.

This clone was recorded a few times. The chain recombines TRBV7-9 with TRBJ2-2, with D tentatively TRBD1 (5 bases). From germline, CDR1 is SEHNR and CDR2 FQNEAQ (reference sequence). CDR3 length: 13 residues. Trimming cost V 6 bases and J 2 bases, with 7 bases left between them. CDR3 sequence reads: CASRGLNTGELFF. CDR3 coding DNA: TGTGCCAGCAGGGGGCTCAACACCGGGGAGCTGTTTTTT.

CDR3 nucleotides: TGTGCCAGCAGCTACGGGACTGAAGCTTTCTTT. It encodes CASSYGTEAFF. V and J are TRBV4-2 and TRBJ1-1; D is unresolved. CDR1 is LGHNA, CDR2 YNFKEQ, per germline. This CDR3 has 11 amino acids. Trimming left V 5 bases short and J 5 bases short, with 6 bases between.

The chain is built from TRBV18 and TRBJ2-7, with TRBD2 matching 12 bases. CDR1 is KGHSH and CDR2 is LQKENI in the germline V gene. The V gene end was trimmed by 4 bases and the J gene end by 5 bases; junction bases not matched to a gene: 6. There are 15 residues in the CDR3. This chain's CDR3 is CASSLTSGRDNEQYF. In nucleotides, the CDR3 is TGTGCCAGCTCACTGACTAGCGGGAGAGATAACGAGCAGTACTTC.

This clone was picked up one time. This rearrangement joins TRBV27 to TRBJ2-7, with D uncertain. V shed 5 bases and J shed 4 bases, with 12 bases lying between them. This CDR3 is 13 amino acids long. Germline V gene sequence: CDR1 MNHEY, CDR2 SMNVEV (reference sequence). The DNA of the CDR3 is TGTGCCAGCAGTGGAGACGGGTCGTACGAGCAGTACTTC. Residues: CASSGDGSYEQYF.

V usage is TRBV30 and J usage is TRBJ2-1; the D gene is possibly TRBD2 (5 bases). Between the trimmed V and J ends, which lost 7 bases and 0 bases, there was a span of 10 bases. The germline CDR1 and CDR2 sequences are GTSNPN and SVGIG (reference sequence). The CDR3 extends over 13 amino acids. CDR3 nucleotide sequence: TGTGCCTCGACTATTAGCTCCTACAATGAGCAGTTCTTC. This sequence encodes CASTISSYNEQFF.